Listed below are T cell receptor beta chains from one sample, sequenced in a study of cytomegalovirus exposure and HLA in healthy donors. TCRdb keeps only in-frame clones here, not all; method: immunoSEQ multiplex PCR. The sample has 150,000 to 200,000 clones, approximately 80% seen once. The sample comprised PBMCs. These receptors were taken from a boy aged 2 to 9 in good health and CMV-seronegative. Each CDR3 is given without its conserved first and last residue.

j_call v_call cdr3_aa
TRBJ2-1 TRBV21-1 ASSKALLSVAGAPIYNEQF
TRBJ2-2 TRBV13 ASRGASGGKTGELF
TRBJ2-1 TRBV9 ASGGHPYNEQF
TRBJ2-7 TRBV9 ASSPRTEGYEQY
TRBJ1-1 TRBV29-1 SVEDPRGLQAF
TRBJ2-1 TRBV6-4 ASSDTTRNEQF
TRBJ2-4 TRBV9 ASSAGTGASNIQY
TRBJ1-1 TRBV6-6 ASRRTQGGGSEAF
TRBJ1-5 TRBV19 ASSIQVNQPQH
TRBJ2-7 TRBV15 ATSRDSVVEQY
TRBJ1-1 TRBV19 ASSQRGGSLVENTEAF
TRBJ2-3 TRBV7-9 ASSSRLAGPLDTQY
TRBJ1-2 TRBV9 ASSDTNYGYT
TRBJ2-5 TRBV7-2 ASSLRLAGGETQY
TRBJ2-7 TRBV18 ASSPNREGRNEQY
TRBJ2-5 TRBV7-2 ASSQGGDQETQY
TRBJ2-5 TRBV25-1 ASSGLSAGILKTQY
TRBJ1-2 TRBV6-5 ASRSGGYGYT
TRBJ1-2 TRBV7-6 ASSSSGQGADGYT
TRBJ2-7 TRBV9 ASSPSGDYEQY
TRBJ2-2 TRBV6-5 ASSYGQGYGELF
TRBJ2-5 TRBV19 ASSISGGGETQY
TRBJ2-5 TRBV7-9 ASSLFAGKETQY
TRBJ2-1 TRBV2 ASRAGIPNEQF
TRBJ2-1 TRBV11-3 ASSLRDRELF
TRBJ2-7 TRBV2 ASTPSYEQY
TRBJ2-7 TRBV2 ASMLTSGREQY